The 18 T cell receptor beta chains given below trace back to one sample, sequenced in a study of response to subunit inactivated influenza vaccine. TCRdb reprocessed the RT-PCR reads with MiXCR, giving one entry per CDR3 protein. The sample contains 200,000 to 250,000 distinct CDR3 sequences, 10% to 15% of which appear only once. Sequencing used non-naive T cells sorted from PBMCs, obtained less than 15 days before vaccination. Receptors were obtained from a man in his fifties who received an inactivated influenza vaccine.

The table lists this clonotype with many counts. A read error may produce the germline difference seen at one junction end. CDR3 nucleotide sequence: TGTGCCACCAGCAGAGAAGCGGAAAGGATCTTT. Translation gives CATSREAERIF. The rearrangement links TRBV15 to TRBJ1-1, with no clear D. The CDR3 totals 11 residues. Germline CDR1 and CDR2: LNHNV and YYDKDF (reference sequence).

In its sample, this clonotype was seen many times. The V call is TRBV28, the J call TRBJ2-1; D not certain. Looked up from germline, CDR1 is MDHEN and CDR2 is SYDVKM. V lost 11 bases and J lost 9, with 20 bases in between. CDR3 length: 13 amino acids. DNA of the CDR3: TGTGCCGCGGCCCCGCAACGGACGAGTGAGCAGTTCTTC. It codes for CAAAPQRTSEQFF.

The chain employs TRBV20-1 and TRBJ2-2, with 9 bases identical to TRBD2. V shed 0 bases, J shed 6 bases, and the junction held 8 bases outside the gene matches. CDR1 and CDR2 from the germline V gene are DFQATT and SNEGSKA (reference sequence). CDR3 length equals 16 residues. The CDR3 loop reads CSARDARLAEAGELFF. The CDR3 bases are TGCAGTGCTAGAGATGCCCGACTAGCGGAGGCCGGGGAGCTGTTTTTT.

Only a few counts were recorded for this clonotype. The chain links TRBV3-1 to TRBJ2-2; 11 bases line up with TRBD1. Trimming took 4 bases from V and 4 from J; bases not matched to a gene: 11. Germline lookup yields CDR1 LGHDT and CDR2 YNNKEL (reference sequence). The CDR3 runs 18 residues. CDR3 sequence: CASSPQKFGTGGTGELFF. CDR3 DNA: TGTGCCAGCAGCCCACAAAAATTCGGGACAGGGGGCACCGGGGAGCTGTTTTTT.

This clonotype has just a few counts. The chain employs TRBV30 and TRBJ2-7; TRBD2 agrees at 10 bases. The CDR3 spans 14 residues. Germline V gene data show CDR1 as GTSNPN and CDR2 as SVGIG (reference sequence). The V gene end was trimmed by 1 base and the J gene end by 11 bases; junction bases not matched to a gene: 11. CDR3 protein: CAWSGTSGSTSKYF. DNA for the CDR3: TGTGCCTGGAGTGGGACTAGCGGATCTACGAGCAAGTACTTC.

This chain uses TRBV4-3 with TRBJ2-1; D possibly matches TRBD1 or TRBD2 (6 bases each). The CDR3 runs 14 residues. Trimming removed 2 bases at V and 14 bases at J, with 19 bases between. CDR1 is LGHNA, CDR2 YSLEER, per germline. CDR3 loop: CASSQRVGGYGKFF. The CDR3 DNA reads TGCGCCAGCAGCCAACGAGTGGGGGGCTATGGAAAGTTCTTC.

This clonotype was recorded at least ten times. This sequence joins TRBV5-1 and TRBJ2-1; no definite D call. The CDR3 is 12 residues long. Trimming cost V 1 base and J 8 bases, with 7 bases left between them. From germline, CDR1 is SGHRS and CDR2 YFSETQ. DNA of the CDR3: TGCGCCAGCAGCTTGTCCCTAGATGAGCAGTTCTTC. Amino acids: CASSLSLDEQFF.

In this sample, this clonotype turned up a few times. The rearrangement uses TRBV25-1 and TRBJ1-3; 7 nucleotides align to TRBD1. The germline V gene encodes CDR1 MGHDK and CDR2 SYGVNS. With 4 bases clipped from V and 0 bases from J, the junction kept 6 bases outside the gene matches. The CDR3 contains 16 residues. This CDR3 reads CASSAGQVYSGNTIYF. The CDR3 DNA reads TGTGCCAGCAGTGCCGGACAGGTTTACTCTGGAAACACCATATATTTT.

This clonotype was counted a few times. Here the CDR3 reads CASSEWAGGGNEQFF. The CDR3 DNA reads TGTGCCAGCAGTGAATGGGCGGGAGGAGGGAATGAGCAGTTCTTC. This chain connects TRBV2 to TRBJ2-1; 8 nucleotides align to TRBD2. Germline values: CDR1 SNHLY, CDR2 FYNNEI. V shed 2 bases and J 7 bases; nucleotides not matched to a gene: 7. The CDR3 totals 15 residues.

The chain recombines TRBV27 with TRBJ1-1; D is ambiguous. V lost 5 bases, J lost 6 bases, and 13 bases lay in between. CDR1 and CDR2 from the germline V gene are MNHEY and SMNVEV (reference sequence). The CDR3 runs to 13 residues. The CDR3 loop reads CASSVLQHSEAFF. The CDR3 DNA sequence: TGTGCCAGCAGTGTTCTCCAACATTCTGAAGCTTTCTTT.

The table lists this clonotype with many counts. The chain links TRBV6-2 or TRBV6-3 to TRBJ2-7, with a weak D call TRBD1 (5 bases). CDR1 and CDR2 (germline): MNHEY, SVGEGT. The CDR3 consists of 14 residues. V was cut by 1 base and J by 2 bases, with 9 bases left in between. The CDR3 is CASSYFDRPYEQYF. For the CDR3, the DNA is TGTGCCAGCAGTTACTTCGACAGACCCTACGAGCAGTACTTC.

The table lists this clonotype with many counts. The genes are TRBV9 and TRBJ1-6; D remains unclear. This CDR3 region has 14 residues. The germline V gene encodes CDR1 SGDLS and CDR2 YYNGEE. The V gene lost 1 base and the J gene lost 5 bases, with 7 bases spanning the gap. The CDR3 is CASSVSGNNSPLHF. The CDR3 DNA sequence: TGTGCCAGCAGCGTATCCGGGAATAATTCACCCCTCCACTTT. Full variable domain (missing parts from reference TRBV9 and TRBJ1-6): DSGVTQTPKHLITATGQRVTLRCSPRSGDLSVYWYQQSLDQGLQFLIQYYNGEERAKGNILERFSAQQFPDLHSELNLSSLELGDSALYFCASSVSGNNSPLHFGNGTRLTVT.

This clonotype showed up just a few times. This chain links TRBV3-1 with TRBJ1-2, with TRBD1 as a possible D gene (5 bases). Looked up from germline, CDR1 is LGHDT and CDR2 is YNNKEL (reference sequence). Trimming took 1 base from V and 4 from J, leaving 10 bases between them. The CDR3 length is 14 residues. Here the CDR3 reads CASSQGGGTYGYTF. The CDR3 nucleotides are TGTGCCAGCAGCCAAGGAGGAGGGACCTATGGCTACACCTTC.

The genes are TRBV7-6 and TRBJ2-3, with D tentatively TRBD1 (6 bases). CDR1 is SGHVS and CDR2 is FNYEAQ in the germline V gene. Between the trimmed V and J ends, which lost 1 base and 5 bases, there was a span of 13 bases. CDR3 length equals 15 residues. CDR3 in amino acids: CASSLGGGHGDTQYF. CDR3 DNA sequence: TGTGCCAGCAGCTTAGGAGGGGGACACGGAGATACGCAGTATTTT.

About this clonotype itself: A much larger clone differs from this one at a single base, so this may be a read error. The chain joins TRBV27 to TRBJ1-5, with D maybe TRBD1 (6 bases). The CDR3 sequence is 14 residues long. Germline-derived CDR1 and CDR2 are MNHEY and SMNVEV (reference sequence). V dropped 5 bases and J dropped 3 bases, with 11 bases sitting between them. The CDR3 reads CASSRGQFNQPQHF. DNA for the CDR3: TGTGCCAGCAGTCGTGGACAGTTCAATCAGCCCCAGCATTTT.

This clonotype was recorded many times. The chain employs TRBV3-1 and TRBJ1-1, with no clear D. The CDR3 is 14 amino acids. Trimming stripped 1 base from V and 1 base from J, with 7 bases between. Germline CDR1 reads LGHDT; CDR2 reads YNNKEL (reference sequence). The CDR3 here is CASSQGVRNTEAFF. CDR3 coding DNA: TGTGCCAGCAGCCAAGGGGTGCGGAACACTGAAGCTTTCTTT.

This clonotype was recorded many times. The V gene is TRBV20-1, the J gene TRBJ2-3, with a possible D match to TRBD2 (5 bases). The CDR3 runs 13 residues. In germline, CDR1 is DFQATT, CDR2 SNEGSKA (reference sequence). Deletions cut 5 bases from V and 1 base from J, with 10 bases between. The CDR3 protein is CSAEDSGTDTQYF. Written as DNA, the CDR3 is TGCAGTGCTGAGGACTCCGGCACAGATACGCAGTATTTT.

V is TRBV27 and J is TRBJ2-4; D could derive from TRBD1 or TRBD2 (7 bases each). The germline V and J ends were trimmed by 3 bases and 7 bases, with 10 bases remaining between them. CDR1 and CDR2 (germline): MNHEY, SMNVEV (reference sequence). This CDR3 contains 13 residues. CDR3 sequence reads: CASSFRGGNIQYF. In nucleotides, the CDR3 is TGTGCCAGCAGTTTCAGGGGGGGGAACATTCAGTACTTC.